This T cell receptor (delta chain) was obtained from a study of gamma-delta T cells after stem cell transplantation. This clone is classed as hyperexpanded. The same CDR3 can be traced to other DNA sequences in this sample. The CDR3 covers 17 residues. V lost 0 bases and J lost 0; bases outside the gene matches: 8. Germline assignment: CDR1 GEAIGNYY and CDR2 EKD. TCRdb re-called clones from the RT-PCR reads using CATT. The sample holds about 2,200 delta-chain clones, more than 1% seen once. The chain combines TRDV2 with TRDJ1; 8 nucleotides agree with TRDD3. The clonotype originates from a human donor. It is not recorded whose cells these are; they may come from a transplant donor. Sequencing was carried out using gamma-delta T cells. CDR3 amino acids: CACDTLAGGEYTDKLIF. The CDR3 nucleotides are TGTGCCTGTGACACCCTGGCTGGGGGAGAGTACACCGATAAACTCATCTTT.